This is a list of T cell receptor beta chains from one sample in a study of blood T cell repertoires in COVID-19. Measured with immunoSEQ multiplex PCR; TCRdb has only the in-frame clones, and not every one. In the table there are 85,000 to 95,000 clones, nearly 90% of which are singletons. The material sequenced was peripheral blood. The receptor set was obtained from a woman older than 75 with active COVID-19. CDR3s include the opening cysteine and the closing phenylalanine or tryptophan. The D gene is left open where the match is weak. Clone size is stated in some rows and not others, as once, few, many or a class when expanded.

>TRBJ2-3|NA|TRBV1|NA
TGCACCAGCAGCCCTCCTAGTGGGTACACAGATACGCAGTATTTT
CTSSPPSGYTDTQYF
>TRBJ2-2|NA|TRBV20-1|NA
TGCAGTGCTAGTAGGCTCGACTTAAAGAGAGAGGAGCTGTTTTTT
CSASRLDLKREELFF
>TRBJ1-4|NA|TRBV6-5|TRBD1
TGTGCCAGCAGTTACGAGGGGGCGGGTGAAAAACTGTTTTTT
CASSYEGAGEKLFF
>TRBJ2-5|NA|TRBV7-3|NA
TGTGCCAGCAGCTATGGGCAGGGAACGACCCAGTACTTC
CASSYGQGTTQYF
>TRBJ2-7|NA|TRBV28|TRBD1
TGTGCCAGCAGGCGGACAGGGGGCGAGCAGTACTTC
CASRRTGGEQYF
>TRBJ1-2|once|TRBV25-1|TRBD1
TGTGCCAGCAGTGAATCGCCAGGGGGCTATGGCTACACCTTC
CASSESPGGYGYTF
>TRBJ1-5|NA|TRBV28|TRBD1
TGTGCCAGCAGTACTCCACAGGGGGTGGATAGCAATCAGCCCCAGCATTTT
CASSTPQGVDSNQPQHF
>TRBJ2-5|NA|TRBV28|NA
TGTGCCAGCAGTTTAGGAGGGAATCAAGAGACCCAGTACTTC
CASSLGGNQETQYF
>TRBJ1-1|NA|TRBV9|NA
TGTGCCAGCAGCAATACTCATGACTCTGAAGCTTTCTTT
CASSNTHDSEAFF
>TRBJ2-2|NA|TRBV6-5|TRBD1
TGTGCCAGCAGTTACTCGAGGGACAGGGGGATCGGGGAGCTGTTTTTT
CASSYSRDRGIGELFF
>TRBJ1-5|NA|TRBV15|NA
TGTGCCACCAGCAGAGACCCTTGGGCAGGGTCAAGTCAGCCCCAGCATTTT
CATSRDPWAGSSQPQHF
>TRBJ2-3|few|TRBV5-1|NA
TGCGCCAGCAGTTTGGTCAGGGGTTCTAGCACAGATACGCAGTATTTT
CASSLVRGSSTDTQYF
>TRBJ2-7|NA|TRBV30|TRBD2
TGTGCCTGGAGTGTATTTGGCGGGAGAGGCGAGCAGTACTTC
CAWSVFGGRGEQYF
>TRBJ1-2|once|TRBV19|NA
TGTGCCAGTAGTATGGTTGGGCCGTATGGCTACACCTTC
CASSMVGPYGYTF
>TRBJ2-7|NA|TRBV6-6|NA
TGTGCCAGCAGTTACTCGAGGGGGTCCAACGAGCAGTACTTC
CASSYSRGSNEQYF
>TRBJ2-4|NA|TRBV2|NA
TGTGCCAGCAGTGAAGCGAGGCGGGCCAAAAACATTCAGTACTTC
CASSEARRAKNIQYF
>TRBJ2-7|NA|TRBV7-2|TRBD1
TGTGCCAGCAGCTCGGGACAGGGGGCGTTCGAGCAGTACTTC
CASSSGQGAFEQYF
>TRBJ2-1|NA|TRBV12-3/TRBV12-4|TRBD1
TGTGCCAGCAGTTGGTTAGGGGGCGATGAGCAGTTCTTC
CASSWLGGDEQFF
>TRBJ1-1|once|TRBV2|NA
TGTGCCAGCAACCTGGGGCAGGGAAAAGCTTTCTTT
CASNLGQGKAFF
>TRBJ1-6|NA|TRBV18|NA
TGTGCCAGCTCACCACCGGGTCCGTCGGGATCACCCCTCCACTTT
CASSPPGPSGSPLHF
>TRBJ1-1|NA|TRBV12-3/TRBV12-4|NA
TGTGCCAGCAGTGGACAGTACACTGAAGCTTTCTTT
CASSGQYTEAFF
>TRBJ2-1|NA|TRBV7-2|TRBD2
TGTGCCAGCAGCCAAGGAGGTCGGGAGGCGGGTGAGCAGTTCTTC
CASSQGGREAGEQFF
>TRBJ2-7|NA|TRBV4-1|TRBD2
TGCGCCAGCAGCCAAGCCGGGACTAACCTATACGAGCAGTACTTC
CASSQAGTNLYEQYF
>TRBJ2-5|NA|TRBV12-5|TRBD1
TGTGCTAGTGGTTTAGGTACTAGCTCCGCAGGGGGCGAGACCCAGTACTTC
CASGLGTSSAGGETQYF